The T cell receptor (beta chain) under discussion was sequenced for a study of OX40 agonist ivuxolimab in advanced cancers. At the level of the whole study: The costimulatory receptor OX40 (CD134) was targeted by ivuxolimab, a fully human IgG2 agonistic monoclonal antibody. Peripheral TCRbeta sequencing was intended to test whether TCR sequence diversity was altered and clonal T-cell expansion was caused by ivuxolimab. In the dose-escalation cohort, around 80% of patients were male, and the mean age was approximately 60 years with a range of roughly 23 to 90. Prior anti-PD-1, anti-PD-L1 or anti-CTLA-4 therapy was permitted, and checkpoint inhibitors had been received by approximately 39% of dose-escalation patients. Three dose-escalation patients achieved partial responses, one with hepatocellular carcinoma and two with cutaneous melanoma. The paper covers the monotherapy dose-escalation part of the phase I ivuxolimab trial, which included N of about 51 patients. Intravenous ivuxolimab was administered to patients every 2 weeks at six dose levels: 0.01, 0.1, 0.3, 1.5, 3 and 10 mg/kg. Among the 52 dose-escalation patients, about 19 had hepatocellular carcinoma, roughly 15 melanoma, 9 renal cell carcinoma and 9 head and neck cancer. The paper as a whole reports these results and caveats: After ivuxolimab, CD8+ T cells had more expanded clones than CD4+ T cells on average. In the 0.1-3.0 mg/kg groups, partial responders were among the patients with the lowest normalized peripheral clonal expansion, particularly in CD8+ T cells. Low levels of normalized T-cell clonal expansion were also seen in some patients who did not respond. At doses of 0.1 to 3.0 mg/kg, clonal expansion of both CD4+ and CD8+ blood T cells was observed from baseline to week 6. The antigen specificity of the peripheral T cells that underwent clonal expansion was not determined.

Via the germline V gene, CDR1 is SGDLS and CDR2 YYNGEE. The junction shows trimming of 3 bases on V and 6 bases on J, plus 17 bases between the germline ends. Spanning cysteine to phenylalanine, the CDR3 consists of 15 amino acids. The entry retains the CDR3 DNA only, 45 bases that are in frame from base 1. Genomic DNA was extracted from sorted cells for sequencing of the TCRbeta CDR3 region. The immunoSEQ Assay was used for sequencing of TCRbeta CDR3 regions. The table was pulled from immuneACCESS by TCRdb, which kept in-frame rearrangements only. Such tables lose some clones; where checked, under half of the loss comes from unresolved V genes, and the rest has no known cause. This sample lists tens of thousands of clones; over 70% were detected once. The ten largest account for about 10% of the sample. For this clone: Its specific antigen is unknown. No qualities accompany the bases; no much larger clone lies one base away. Additional DNA sequences in this sample encode the identical CDR3.

The trial excluded patients who had a history of autoimmune disease or were on systemic immunosuppression. Peripheral blood for TCR sequencing was collected from all dose cohorts at baseline, on cycle 4 day 1, and on cycle 7 day 1. The samples were drawn from a first-in-human, open-label, multicenter phase I dose-escalation trial of ivuxolimab. Adults with locally advanced or metastatic head and neck squamous cell, hepatocellular, melanoma or renal cell carcinoma were enrolled in the trial. Before TCR sequencing, CD4+ and CD8+ T cells were separately sorted from peripheral blood. The sequence was collected from an adult with an advanced solid tumor such as melanoma, head and neck, liver or kidney cancer. The rearranged chain carries TRBV9 and TRBJ2-3, with the D gene tentatively TRBD1 or TRBD2, based on 7 matching bases in each. The sequencing used CD4+ or CD8+ T cells sorted from blood, collected in a trial of the OX40 agonist ivuxolimab. The CDR3 region has the sequence CASSARGGGSDTQYF. DNA sequence: TGTGCCAGCAGCGCCCGAGGGGGCGGGAGTGATACGCAGTATTTT.